This TCR beta chain was documented in a study of a mutant IDH1 vaccine in newly diagnosed glioma (dated by TCRdb to about 2021). With respect to the entire study: Eight vaccinations were administered to patients in weeks 1, 3, 5, 7, 11, 15, 19 and 23, corresponding to visits V03 through V10. In the chemotherapy-containing groups, vaccination started alongside temozolomide cycles, whereas in patients who had radiotherapy alone it started 4-6 weeks after radiotherapy. Of the 30 to 35 patients who were treated, 62.5% were male and roughly 38% were female, and the mean age was about 37 years. Prior to enrollment, patients had been given standard therapy consisting of radiotherapy alone, temozolomide alone, or radiochemotherapy with temozolomide, with the combination given to most patients. Peripheral blood was collected at six visits: V03 (baseline), V05, V07, V10, V12 and V13. For exploratory analyses, fewer than 30 treated patients had longitudinal TCRB deep sequencing done wherever samples were available. Results and caveats for the whole study, not just this receptor: Availability determined which PBMC samples were chosen for TCRB deep sequencing. According to the authors, sample limitations meant that analyses of patient blood samples could not be reproduced. Pseudoprogression appeared unrelated to alterations in the top peripheral T cell clonotypes detected by TCRB sequencing. Immune responses induced by the vaccine were seen in roughly 95% of patients across multiple MHC alleles.

The library was generated by the immunoSEQ multiplex PCR assay. Rearranged TCR beta chain sequences were amplified with the hsTCRB Kit following the manufacturer's protocol. An Illumina MiSeq was used to sequence the TCRB libraries. As for the authors' bioinformatics: The proprietary platform of the kit vendor was used for demultiplexing, trimming and gene mapping. TCRdb took over this immuneACCESS table, retaining in-frame rearrangements with V and J assigned. Such tables are incomplete; in checked studies, under half of the missing clones stem from an unresolved V gene, and the remainder is unexplained. That table gives V, J and clone size, and the DNA gave D and trimming. The sample table records around 34,000 clones; around 58% of these occur just once. Clones ranked in the top ten supply 11% of the sample. As concerns this clone: What this receptor recognizes is not known. Base-call qualities are not available, and no considerably larger clone is one nucleotide away.

The CDR3 covers 15 residues, taking in both the cysteine and the phenylalanine. Kept here is only the CDR3 DNA, which spans 45 bases and is read in frame from base 1. The germline V gene (reference sequence) specifies MNHNY as CDR1 and SVGAGI as CDR2. Trimming takes 10 bases from V and 1 base from J, and the germline ends sit 18 bases apart. The time point label, read with the paper, signifies: week 5, during vaccination. Each vaccine dose was 300 ug of a 20-mer mutant IDH1 peptide in Montanide, given subcutaneously with topical imiquimod. All donors had newly diagnosed IDH1-mutant astrocytomas of WHO grade 3 or 4 that showed loss of nuclear ATRX. The samples were drawn from NOA16, a multicentre, single-arm, open-label phase I trial in Germany that tested a mutant IDH1 peptide vaccine in humans for the first time. Genomic DNA for TCRB sequencing was isolated from EDTA blood with the DNeasy Blood and Tissue Kit.

The chain employs TRBV6-6 and TRBJ2-3; no D gene can be assigned with confidence. Specimen: PBMCs, collected from a glioma patient whose treatment included an IDH1 peptide vaccine. The receptor comes from a woman aged 18-29 years with glioma. Here the CDR3 is given as CATLDGAAGTDTQYF. The DNA sequence reads TGTGCCACCCTTGACGGTGCCGCCGGCACAGATACGCAGTATTTT.